This T cell receptor (beta chain) was found in a study of blood T cell repertoires in COVID-19. Study in general: PBMCs, B-cell-depleted T cells, or T cells provided the cDNA or gDNA that made up the material.

This clone has only one observation. This CDR3 contains 12 residues. V gave up 4 bases and J gave up 16 bases, with 17 bases separating them. Germline loops: CDR1 SEHNR, CDR2 FQNEAQ (reference sequence). In terms of age and location, participants ranged from roughly 18 to 95 years and lived in approximately 24 US areas. Donors of Cohort 3 who recovered were those that had two negative PCRs, clearance, or symptom resolution. Here immunoSEQ multiplex PCR was the method, and the copy in TCRdb shows in-frame clones only, minus some. This sample has 250,000 or so clones, with about 90% found just once. This TCR was sampled from a man between 25 and 39 years old who had recovered from COVID-19. The genes are TRBV7-9 and TRBJ2-4, with a weak D call TRBD1 (6 bases). Sequenced material: PBMCs or T cells enriched from blood (not recorded which). The CDR3 protein is CASSSSGTKIYF. The CDR3 region has the DNA TGTGCCAGCAGCTCATCCGGGACAAAGATCTACTTC.